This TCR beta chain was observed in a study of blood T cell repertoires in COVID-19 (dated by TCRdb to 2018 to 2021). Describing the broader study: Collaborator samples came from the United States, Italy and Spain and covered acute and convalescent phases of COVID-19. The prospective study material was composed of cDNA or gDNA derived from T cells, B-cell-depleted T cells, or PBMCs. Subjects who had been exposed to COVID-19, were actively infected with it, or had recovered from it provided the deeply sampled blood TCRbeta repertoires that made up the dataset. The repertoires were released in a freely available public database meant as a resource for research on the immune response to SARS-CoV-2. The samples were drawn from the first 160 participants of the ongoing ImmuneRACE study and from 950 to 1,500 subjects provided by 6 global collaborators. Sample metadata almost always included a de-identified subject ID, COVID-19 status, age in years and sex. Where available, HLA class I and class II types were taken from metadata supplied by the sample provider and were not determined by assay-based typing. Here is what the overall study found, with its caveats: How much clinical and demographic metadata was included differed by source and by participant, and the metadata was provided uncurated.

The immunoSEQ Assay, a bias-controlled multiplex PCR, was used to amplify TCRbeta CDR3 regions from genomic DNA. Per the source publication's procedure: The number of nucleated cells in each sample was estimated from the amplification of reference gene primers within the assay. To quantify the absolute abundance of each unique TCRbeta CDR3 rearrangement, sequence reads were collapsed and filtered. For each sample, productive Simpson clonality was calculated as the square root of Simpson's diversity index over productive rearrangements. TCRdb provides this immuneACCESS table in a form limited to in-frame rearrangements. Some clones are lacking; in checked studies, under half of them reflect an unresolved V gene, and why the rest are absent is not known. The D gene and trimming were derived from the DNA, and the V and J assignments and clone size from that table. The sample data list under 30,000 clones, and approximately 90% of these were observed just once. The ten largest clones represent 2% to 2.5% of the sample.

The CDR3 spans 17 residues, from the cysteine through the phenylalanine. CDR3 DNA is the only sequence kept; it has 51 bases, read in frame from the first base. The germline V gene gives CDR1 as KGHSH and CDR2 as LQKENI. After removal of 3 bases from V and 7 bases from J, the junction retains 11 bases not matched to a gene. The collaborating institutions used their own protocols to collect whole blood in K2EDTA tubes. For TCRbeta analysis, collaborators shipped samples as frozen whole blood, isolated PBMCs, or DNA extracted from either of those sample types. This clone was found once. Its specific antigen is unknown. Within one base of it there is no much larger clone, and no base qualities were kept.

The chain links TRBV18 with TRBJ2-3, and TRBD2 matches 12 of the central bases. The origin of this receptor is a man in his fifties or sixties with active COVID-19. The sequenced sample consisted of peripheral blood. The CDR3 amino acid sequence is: CASSPTTSGGPGHTQYF. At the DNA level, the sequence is TGTGCCAGCTCACCTACGACTAGCGGGGGACCGGGGCATACGCAGTATTTT.